A single sample gave rise to the 6 T cell receptor beta chains below, sequenced in a study of beta chain features in type 1 diabetes. Study-level points and caveats: Type 1 diabetes patients had moderately but significantly shorter TCRB CDR3s in all four CD4+ subsets.

Isolated RNA was reverse transcribed in full, so expressed TCRB transcripts were sequenced. Sequencing used immunoSEQ multiplex PCR; TCRdb keeps in-frame clones, though not all of them. There are 330,000 or so clones in the sample; around 12% occur only once, and about 0.01% lies in the top ten. These TCRs are of unknown antigen specificity. Material: naive CD4+ T cells from blood. The origin of the receptors is a young woman with type 1 diabetes.

CDR3 DNA: TGTGCCAGCAGTTACTCGGACACTTACTATGGCTACACCTTC. It encodes CASSYSDTYYGYTF. The chain combines TRBV6-5 with TRBJ1-2, with D maybe TRBD1 (5 bases). V lost 0 bases and J 3 bases, leaving 8 bases between the germline ends. The CDR3 sequence is 14 residues long. Germline CDR1 reads MNHEY; CDR2 reads SVGAGI.

This clone turned up a few times. Here the CDR3 reads CASSPLGSYGYTF. In nucleotides, the CDR3 is TGTGCCAGCAGCCCTCTGGGCAGCTATGGCTACACCTTC. The chain recombines TRBV7-2 with TRBJ1-2; D gene unclear. Trimming took 5 bases from V and 4 from J, leaving 11 bases between them. Germline V gene data show CDR1 as SGHTA and CDR2 as FQGNSA. The CDR3 is made up of 13 amino acids.

This clone has more than one count but fewer than ten. The J gene is TRBJ2-1, the V gene TRBV29-1; 7 bases are shared with TRBD2. With 7 bases clipped from V and 7 bases from J, the junction kept 10 bases outside the gene matches. The germline CDR1 and CDR2 sequences are SQVTM and ANQGSEA. The CDR3 spans 13 residues. Written as DNA, the CDR3 is TGCAGCGCCGAAAGGCGGGAGAGGAATGAGCAGTTCTTC. It encodes CSAERRERNEQFF.

CDR3 loop: CASTLWGGQNGYTF. CDR3 nucleotide sequence: TGCGCCAGCACCCTCTGGGGGGGGCAAAATGGCTACACCTTC. This chain joins TRBV5-1 and TRBJ1-2, with D tentatively TRBD1 (6 bases). The CDR3 has 14 residues. Germline assignment: CDR1 SGHRS and CDR2 YFSETQ. V was pared by 6 bases and J by 6 bases, with 18 bases between. Variable domain in full (rest from reference TRBV5-1 and TRBJ1-2): KAGVTQTPRYLIKTRGQQVTLSCSPISGHRSVSWYQQTPGQGLQFLFEYFSETQRNKGNFPGRFSGRQFSNSRSEMNVSTLELGDSALYLCASTLWGGQNGYTFGSGTRLTVV.

The sample holds a few counts of this clone. DNA for the CDR3: TGCAGCGCGTCCGGGGACACCCGATGGGAATTAAACACTGAAGCTTTCTTT. Translated, it gives CSASGDTRWELNTEAFF. The chain is built from TRBV29-1 and TRBJ1-1; perhaps TRBD1 as D (6 bases). V was cut by 7 bases and J by 2 bases, with 26 bases left in between. Per the germline V gene, CDR1 is SQVTM and CDR2 is ANQGSEA. This CDR3 spans 17 amino acids.

This chain uses TRBV10-3 with TRBJ2-1; possibly TRBD1 for D (5 bases). The CDR3 consists of 13 residues. V was trimmed by 8 bases and J by 5 bases, leaving 13 bases between them. The germline CDR1 and CDR2 sequences are ENHRY and SYGVKD. The CDR3 DNA reads TGTGCCATCTCGAAAGGGGCCGACAATGAGCAGTTCTTC. This translates into CAISKGADNEQFF.